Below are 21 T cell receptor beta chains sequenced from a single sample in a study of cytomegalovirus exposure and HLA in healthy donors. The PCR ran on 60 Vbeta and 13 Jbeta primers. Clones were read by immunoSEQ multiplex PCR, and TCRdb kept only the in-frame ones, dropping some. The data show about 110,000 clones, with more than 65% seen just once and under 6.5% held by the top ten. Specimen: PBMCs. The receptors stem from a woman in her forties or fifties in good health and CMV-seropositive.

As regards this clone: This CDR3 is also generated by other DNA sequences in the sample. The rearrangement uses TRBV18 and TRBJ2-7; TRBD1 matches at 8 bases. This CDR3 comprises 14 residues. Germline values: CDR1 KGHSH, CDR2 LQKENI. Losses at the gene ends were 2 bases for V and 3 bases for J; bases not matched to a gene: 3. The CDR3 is CASSPGQGYYEQYF. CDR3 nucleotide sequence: TGTGCCAGCTCACCAGGACAGGGCTACTACGAGCAGTACTTC.

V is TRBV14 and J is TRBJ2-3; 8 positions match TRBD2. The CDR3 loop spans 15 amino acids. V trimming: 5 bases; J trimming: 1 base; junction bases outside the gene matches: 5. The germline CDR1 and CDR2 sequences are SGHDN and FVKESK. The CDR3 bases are TGTGCCAGCAGCAGTTGGCGGGGGGGCACAGATACGCAGTATTTT. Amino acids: CASSSWRGGTDTQYF.

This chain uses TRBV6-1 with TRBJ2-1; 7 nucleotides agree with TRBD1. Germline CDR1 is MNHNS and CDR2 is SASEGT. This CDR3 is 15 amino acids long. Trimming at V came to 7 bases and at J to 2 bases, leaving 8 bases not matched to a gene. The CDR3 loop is CASKTGVMPYNEQFF. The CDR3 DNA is TGTGCCAGCAAAACAGGGGTAATGCCCTACAATGAGCAGTTCTTC.

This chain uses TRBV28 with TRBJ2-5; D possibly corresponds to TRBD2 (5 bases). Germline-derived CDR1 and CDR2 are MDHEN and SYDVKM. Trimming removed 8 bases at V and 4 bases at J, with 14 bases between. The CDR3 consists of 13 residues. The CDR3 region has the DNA TGTGCCAGCGCTTTACCGGCGGGAGAGACCCAGTACTTC. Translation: CASALPAGETQYF.

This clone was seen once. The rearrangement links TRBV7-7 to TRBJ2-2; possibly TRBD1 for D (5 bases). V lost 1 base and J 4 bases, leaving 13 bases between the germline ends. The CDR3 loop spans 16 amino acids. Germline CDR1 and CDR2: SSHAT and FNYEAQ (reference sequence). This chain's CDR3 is CASSLDPRVGTGELFF. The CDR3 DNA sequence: TGTGCCAGCAGCTTAGATCCCAGGGTGGGCACCGGGGAGCTGTTTTTT.

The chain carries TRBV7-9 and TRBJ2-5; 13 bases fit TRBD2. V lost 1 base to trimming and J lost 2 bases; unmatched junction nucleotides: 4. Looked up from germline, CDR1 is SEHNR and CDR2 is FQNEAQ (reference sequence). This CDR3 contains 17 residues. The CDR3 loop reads CASSLGRTSGGQETQYF. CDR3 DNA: TGTGCCAGCAGCTTAGGGAGGACTAGCGGGGGACAAGAGACCCAGTACTTC.

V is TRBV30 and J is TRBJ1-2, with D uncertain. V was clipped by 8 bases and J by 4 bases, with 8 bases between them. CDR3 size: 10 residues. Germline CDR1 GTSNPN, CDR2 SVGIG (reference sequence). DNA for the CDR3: TGTGCCAGAAGGAGCTATGGCTACACCTTC. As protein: CARRSYGYTF.

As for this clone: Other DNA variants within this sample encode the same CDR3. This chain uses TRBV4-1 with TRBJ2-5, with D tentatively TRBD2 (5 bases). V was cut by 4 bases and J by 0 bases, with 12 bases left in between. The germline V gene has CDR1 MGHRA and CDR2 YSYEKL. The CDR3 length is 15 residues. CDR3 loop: CASSPAGGHQETQYF. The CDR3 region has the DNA TGCGCCAGCAGCCCCGCAGGAGGCCACCAAGAGACCCAGTACTTC.

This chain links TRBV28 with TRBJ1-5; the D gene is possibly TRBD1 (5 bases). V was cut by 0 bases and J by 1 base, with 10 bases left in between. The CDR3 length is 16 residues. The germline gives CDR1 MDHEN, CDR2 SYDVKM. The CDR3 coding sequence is TGTGCCAGCAGTTTATGGGGGGGGACGAGCAATCAGCCCCAGCATTTT. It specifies CASSLWGGTSNQPQHF.

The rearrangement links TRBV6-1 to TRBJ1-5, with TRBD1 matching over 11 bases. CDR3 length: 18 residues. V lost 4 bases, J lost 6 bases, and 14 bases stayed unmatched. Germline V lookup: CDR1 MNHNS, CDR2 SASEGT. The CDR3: CASSALEGTGGPGQPQHF. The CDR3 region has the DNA TGTGCCAGCAGTGCCCTAGAGGGGACAGGGGGTCCCGGTCAGCCCCAGCATTTT.

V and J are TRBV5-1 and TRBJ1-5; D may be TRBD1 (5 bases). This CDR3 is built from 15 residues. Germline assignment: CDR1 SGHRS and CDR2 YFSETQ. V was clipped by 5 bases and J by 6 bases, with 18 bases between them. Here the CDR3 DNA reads TGCGCCAGCAGAGAGGGACTTACACTCAGTCAGCCCCAGCATTTT. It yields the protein CASREGLTLSQPQHF.

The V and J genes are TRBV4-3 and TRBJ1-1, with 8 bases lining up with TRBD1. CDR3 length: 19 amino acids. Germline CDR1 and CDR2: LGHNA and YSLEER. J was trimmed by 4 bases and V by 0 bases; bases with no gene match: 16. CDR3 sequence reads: CASSQENPTGADWGTEAFF. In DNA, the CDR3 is TGCGCCAGCAGCCAAGAGAACCCGACAGGGGCCGACTGGGGCACTGAAGCTTTCTTT.

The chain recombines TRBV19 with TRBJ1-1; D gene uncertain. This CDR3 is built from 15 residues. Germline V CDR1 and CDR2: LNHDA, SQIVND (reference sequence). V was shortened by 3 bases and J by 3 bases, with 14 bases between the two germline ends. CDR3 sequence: CASSISRVDYTEAFF. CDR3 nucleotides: TGTGCCAGTAGTATCTCCCGCGTTGACTACACTGAAGCTTTCTTT.

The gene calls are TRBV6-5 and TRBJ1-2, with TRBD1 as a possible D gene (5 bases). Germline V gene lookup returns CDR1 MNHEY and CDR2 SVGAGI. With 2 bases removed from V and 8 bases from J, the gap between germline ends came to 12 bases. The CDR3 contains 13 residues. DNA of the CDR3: TGTGCCAGCAGTTACGCATCAGGGTTCGGCTACACCTTC. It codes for CASSYASGFGYTF.

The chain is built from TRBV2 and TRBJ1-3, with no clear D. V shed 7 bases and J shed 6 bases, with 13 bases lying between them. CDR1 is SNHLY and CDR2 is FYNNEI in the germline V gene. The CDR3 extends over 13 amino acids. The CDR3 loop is CASMKELANTIYF. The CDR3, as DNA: TGTGCCAGCATGAAGGAATTAGCAAACACCATATATTTT. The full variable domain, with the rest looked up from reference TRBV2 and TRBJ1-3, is EPEVTQTPSHQVTQMGQEVILRCVPISNHLYFYWYRQILGQKVEFLVSFYNNEISEKSEIFDDQFSVERPDGSNFTLKIRSTKLEDSAMYFCASMKELANTIYFGEGSWLTVV.

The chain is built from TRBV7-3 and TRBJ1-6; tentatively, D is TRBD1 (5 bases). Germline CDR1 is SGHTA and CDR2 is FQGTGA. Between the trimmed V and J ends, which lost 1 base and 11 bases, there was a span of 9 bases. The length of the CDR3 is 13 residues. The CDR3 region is CASSLREGTPLHF. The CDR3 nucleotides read TGTGCCAGCAGCTTAAGGGAGGGGACACCCCTCCACTTT.

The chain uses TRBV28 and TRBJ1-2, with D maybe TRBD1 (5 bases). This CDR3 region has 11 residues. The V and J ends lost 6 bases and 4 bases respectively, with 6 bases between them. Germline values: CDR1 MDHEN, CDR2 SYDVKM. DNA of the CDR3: TGTGCCAGCAGCAGGGCCTATGGCTACACCTTC. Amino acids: CASSRAYGYTF.

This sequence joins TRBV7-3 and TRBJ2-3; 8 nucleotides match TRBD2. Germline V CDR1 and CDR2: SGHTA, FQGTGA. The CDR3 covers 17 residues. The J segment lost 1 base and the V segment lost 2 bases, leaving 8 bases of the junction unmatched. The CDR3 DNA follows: TGTGCCAGCAGCTTATCCGTTCCGGGGGGGGGCACAGATACGCAGTATTTT. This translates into CASSLSVPGGGTDTQYF.

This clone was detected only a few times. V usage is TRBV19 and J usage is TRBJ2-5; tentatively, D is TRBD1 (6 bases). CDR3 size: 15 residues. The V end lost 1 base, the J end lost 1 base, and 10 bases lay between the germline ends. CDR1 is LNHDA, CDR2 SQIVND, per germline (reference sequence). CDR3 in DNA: TGTGCCAGTAGTATAGGATCAGGGGCCCAAGAGACCCAGTACTTC. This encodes CASSIGSGAQETQYF.

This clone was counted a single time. The CDR3: CASSPEPGREKLFF. The CDR3 nucleotides read TGTGCCAGCTCACCGGAGCCGGGAAGGGAAAAACTGTTTTTT. The V gene is TRBV18, the J gene TRBJ1-4; D not resolved. Trimming took 3 bases from V and 8 from J, leaving 13 bases between them. Germline CDR1 KGHSH, CDR2 LQKENI. The CDR3 spans 14 residues. Combining the CDR3 with reference TRBV18 and TRBJ1-4 gives the whole variable domain NAGVMQNPRHLVRRRGQEARLRCSPMKGHSHVYWYRQLPEEGLKFMVYLQKENIIDESGMPKERFSAEFPKEGPSILRIQQVVRGDSAAYFCASSPEPGREKLFFGSGTQLSVL.

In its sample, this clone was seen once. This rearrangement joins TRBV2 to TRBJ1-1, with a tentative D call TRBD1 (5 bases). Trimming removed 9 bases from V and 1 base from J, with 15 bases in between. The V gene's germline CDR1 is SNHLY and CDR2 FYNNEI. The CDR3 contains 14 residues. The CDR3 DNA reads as TGTGCCAGTAAAGGGGTAGCGGAGAACACTGAAGCTTTCTTT. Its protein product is CASKGVAENTEAFF.